Shown below are 18 T cell receptor beta chains from a single sample sequenced in a study of cytomegalovirus exposure and HLA in healthy donors. PCR employed 60 Vbeta and 13 Jbeta primers. Using immunoSEQ multiplex PCR, the repertoire was profiled, and TCRdb retains in-frame clones only, with some absent. This sample has over 80,000 clones; roughly 74% occur once, and the top ten carry 12% to 15%. The sample was PBMCs. The receptors shown here come from a woman aged 70-85 years in good health and CMV-seropositive.

The chain has TRBV4-3 and TRBJ1-6, with 7 nucleotides matching TRBD1. Germline lookup yields CDR1 LGHNA and CDR2 YSLEER. The CDR3 has 17 amino acids. The V gene end was trimmed by 0 bases and the J gene end by 11 bases; junction bases not matched to a gene: 13. CDR3 coding DNA: TGCGCCAGCAGCCAAGAAAGATCAAGGGGGCTGTGGGCACCCCTCCACTTT. Residues: CASSQERSRGLWAPLHF.

The chain is built from TRBV10-3 and TRBJ1-1; 8 nucleotides agree with TRBD1. The CDR3 sequence is 16 residues long. J lost 0 bases, V lost 2 bases, and 5 bases had no gene match. Germline-derived CDR1 and CDR2 are ENHRY and SYGVKD. CDR3 protein: CAISERAGGMNTEAFF. The CDR3 nucleotides are TGTGCCATCAGTGAGCGGGCAGGGGGCATGAACACTGAAGCTTTCTTT.

The chain is built from TRBV6-5 and TRBJ2-4; D perhaps matches TRBD2 (6 bases). The CDR3 extends over 13 amino acids. The V and J ends lost 2 bases and 7 bases respectively, with 9 bases between them. Germline CDR1 and CDR2: MNHEY and SVGAGI. This CDR3 is CASSYPGRNIQYF. Here the CDR3 DNA reads TGTGCCAGCAGTTACCCGGGGAGGAACATTCAGTACTTC.

This rearrangement joins TRBV7-9 to TRBJ2-7, with 7 bases identical to TRBD2. Per germline, CDR1 SEHNR and CDR2 FQNEAQ (reference sequence). The V segment lost 0 bases and the J segment 0 bases; nucleotides outside the gene matches: 5. This CDR3 is built from 16 residues. As DNA, the CDR3 is TGTGCCAGCAGCTTAGCACTAGCGCAGCACTCCTACGAGCAGTACTTC. Its translation: CASSLALAQHSYEQYF.

CDR3 nucleotide sequence: TGCGCCAGCAGCTTGGTAGGGAGGTCGGGCTACACCTTC. Protein product: CASSLVGRSGYTF. The rearrangement links TRBV5-1 to TRBJ1-2, with D unclear. V lost 0 bases and J 8 bases, leaving 11 bases between the germline ends. The germline V gene has CDR1 SGHRS and CDR2 YFSETQ. CDR3 length equals 13 residues. Full variable domain (remainder filled in from reference TRBV5-1 and TRBJ1-2): KAGVTQTPRYLIKTRGQQVTLSCSPISGHRSVSWYQQTPGQGLQFLFEYFSETQRNKGNFPGRFSGRQFSNSRSEMNVSTLELGDSALYLCASSLVGRSGYTFGSGTRLTVV.

A few counts support this clone. J is TRBJ2-7 and V is TRBV5-1; 9 positions match TRBD1. The CDR3 has 20 amino acids. V gave up 1 base and J gave up 4 bases; unmatched junction bases: 21. Germline lookup yields CDR1 SGHRS and CDR2 YFSETQ. The CDR3 sequence is CASSLKTGGRDRRSVYEQYF. CDR3 coding DNA: TGCGCCAGCAGCTTGAAGACAGGGGGGCGGGATAGGAGGTCTGTGTACGAGCAGTACTTC.

In this sample, this clone turned up once. An end of the junction differs from the germline gene, which may be a read error. The chain couples TRBV7-9 to TRBJ1-2; possible D gene TRBD1, 6 bases. Germline-derived CDR1 and CDR2 are SEHNR and FQNEAQ (reference sequence). The CDR3 consists of 16 residues. CDR3 protein: CSSSPVELGGAHGYTF. The CDR3 DNA sequence: TGTTCCAGCAGCCCTGTTGAACTTGGGGGGGCCCATGGCTACACCTTC.

In its sample, this clone was seen once. The chain recombines TRBV27 with TRBJ2-2, with 10 bases aligning to TRBD1. The V and J ends lost 5 bases and 6 bases, in that order; junction bases with no gene match: 12. Germline CDR1 is MNHEY and CDR2 is SMNVEV (reference sequence). The CDR3 has 17 residues. CDR3 in DNA: TGTGCCAGCAGTCTCCTTGCCGGGACAGGGGCGGCCGGGGAGCTGTTTTTT. This codes for CASSLLAGTGAAGELFF.

The J gene is TRBJ1-1, the V gene TRBV18; 7 bases agree with TRBD1. This CDR3 is 18 amino acids long. CDR1 and CDR2 (germline): KGHSH, LQKENI. Unmatched junction bases numbered 14, after V lost 3 bases and J lost 1 base. The CDR3 DNA reads as TGTGCCAGCTCACCCACGATCCAATCGACAGGGCGGAACACTGAAGCTTTCTTT. Its translation: CASSPTIQSTGRNTEAFF.

The chain is built from TRBV7-6 and TRBJ2-1; 9 bases agree with TRBD1. J was trimmed by 4 bases and V by 2 bases; bases with no gene match: 6. Germline V gives CDR1 SGHVS, CDR2 FNYEAQ. The CDR3 consists of 16 residues. CDR3 loop: CASSLFTGQGYNEQFF. CDR3 coding DNA: TGTGCCAGCAGCTTATTTACAGGACAGGGGTACAATGAGCAGTTCTTC.

This rearrangement joins TRBV11-2 to TRBJ2-7, with 11 bases that match TRBD2. The CDR3 is 15 residues long. V was clipped by 8 bases and J by 3 bases; unmatched bases: 9. Germline V gene lookup returns CDR1 SGHAT and CDR2 FQNNGV. The CDR3 here is CASGKLAGDFYEQYF. The CDR3 DNA follows: TGTGCCAGCGGCAAACTAGCGGGAGACTTCTACGAGCAGTACTTC. The entire variable domain, with the rest obtained from reference TRBV11-2 and TRBJ2-7, is as follows: EAGVAQSPRYKIIEKRQSVAFWCNPISGHATLYWYQQILGQGPKLLIQFQNNGVVDDSQLPKDRFSAERLKGVDSTLKIQPAKLEDSAVYLCASGKLAGDFYEQYFGPGTRLTVT.

This chain uses TRBV19 with TRBJ1-6; possible D gene TRBD1, 6 bases. V was pared by 6 bases and J by 1 base, with 19 bases between. Per germline, CDR1 LNHDA and CDR2 SQIVND (reference sequence). This CDR3 spans 18 amino acids. The CDR3 loop reads CASSPSMVGASYNSPLHF. As DNA, the CDR3 is TGTGCCAGTAGCCCCTCCATGGTGGGGGCGTCCTATAATTCACCCCTCCACTTT.

This chain joins TRBV7-2 and TRBJ1-4, with 8 bases that match TRBD1. From germline, CDR1 is SGHTA and CDR2 FQGNSA. After removal of 2 bases from V and 7 bases from J, the junction contained 6 bases not matched to a gene. The CDR3 consists of 15 residues. The CDR3 spells CASSLFQGAGEKLFF. DNA for the CDR3: TGTGCCAGCAGCTTATTTCAGGGGGCGGGTGAAAAACTGTTTTTT.

The chain links TRBV15 to TRBJ1-1, with a weak D call TRBD1 (6 bases). The CDR3 loop spans 15 amino acids. Between the trimmed V and J ends, which lost 2 bases and 3 bases, there was a span of 13 bases. Germline CDR1 reads LNHNV; CDR2 reads YYDKDF (reference sequence). The CDR3 protein is CATSRPRGGDTEAFF. In DNA form, the CDR3 reads TGTGCCACCAGCAGACCCAGAGGGGGGGACACTGAAGCTTTCTTT.

Turning to this clone: The junction departs from germline at one end; a sequencing error may be responsible. The chain carries TRBV7-9 and TRBJ1-3; no definite D call. Germline V gene sequence: CDR1 SEHNR, CDR2 FQNEAQ (reference sequence). The CDR3 is made up of 12 amino acids. In DNA, the CDR3 is TGTTCCAGCAGCCCGAGTGGAAACACCATATATTTT. This translates into CSSSPSGNTIYF.

The CDR3 here is CASGSRTGGHGYTF. CDR3 coding DNA: TGTGCCAGCGGTTCCCGGACAGGGGGTCACGGCTACACCTTC. The chain joins TRBV7-8 to TRBJ1-2, with 10 bases that match TRBD1. The germline V gene encodes CDR1 SGHVS and CDR2 FQNEAQ. J lost 8 bases, V lost 8 bases, and 11 bases had no gene match. This CDR3 is built from 14 residues.

The chain employs TRBV7-2 and TRBJ2-1; D not certain. The length of the CDR3 is 13 residues. The V end lost 5 bases, the J end lost 10 bases, and 15 bases lay between the germline ends. CDR1 is SGHTA, CDR2 FQGNSA, per germline. The CDR3 nucleotides are TGTGCCAGCAGCCGTACCCGCGATGAGGAGCAGTTCTTC. Residues: CASSRTRDEEQFF.

V and J are TRBV6-5 and TRBJ1-1; 7 bases agree with TRBD1. Germline lookup yields CDR1 MNHEY and CDR2 SVGAGI. This CDR3 region has 14 residues. The V segment lost 7 bases and the J segment 0 bases; nucleotides outside the gene matches: 5. CDR3 DNA sequence: TGTGCCAGCATGAGAGGGGGCATGAACACTGAAGCTTTCTTT. Its translation is CASMRGGMNTEAFF.